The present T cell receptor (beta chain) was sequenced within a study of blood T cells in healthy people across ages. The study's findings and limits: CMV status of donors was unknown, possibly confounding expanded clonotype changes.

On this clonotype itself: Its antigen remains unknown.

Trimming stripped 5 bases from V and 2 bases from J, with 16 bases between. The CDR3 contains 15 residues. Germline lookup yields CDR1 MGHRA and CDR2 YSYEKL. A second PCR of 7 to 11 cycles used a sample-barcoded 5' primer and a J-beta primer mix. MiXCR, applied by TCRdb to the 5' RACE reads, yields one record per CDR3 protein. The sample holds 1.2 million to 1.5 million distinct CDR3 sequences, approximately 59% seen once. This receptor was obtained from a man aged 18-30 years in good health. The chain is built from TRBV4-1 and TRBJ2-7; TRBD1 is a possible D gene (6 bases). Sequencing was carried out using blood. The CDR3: CASSNAIQGPYEQYF. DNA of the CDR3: TGCGCCAGCAGCAACGCAATACAGGGACCCTACGAGCAGTACTTC.